This TCR beta chain was identified during a study of cytomegalovirus exposure and HLA in healthy donors (dated by TCRdb to about 2017). Regarding the research as a whole: An earlier analysis of roughly 610 of the donors reported 250 to 350 Gb of sequence data and 117 million unique TCR beta sequences obtained from 180 million or so T cells. An early release that covered roughly 600 HLA-typed donors contained approximately 320 gigabases of sequencing data and tens of millions of unique TCR sequences. Of the roughly 400 genotyped donors, 75% to 85% were placed in the genetic ancestry cluster associated with self-reported Caucasian donors. The study aimed to test whether cataloging public T cell receptors could reveal signatures of past pathogen exposure. Using immunosequencing, the study profiled T cell repertoires from roughly 650 subjects and related those repertoires to cytomegalovirus serostatus. A separate validation cohort of over a hundred different subjects was used in addition to the approximately 610-subject first cohort. To predict cytomegalovirus infection status, the study brought together high-throughput TCR immunosequencing, statistical association of individual TCRs with disease status, and machine learning. In a later analysis, previously published TCR beta repertoires from hundreds of donors were re-analyzed and high-resolution HLA genotyping was added so that TCR occurrence patterns could be studied. The later analysis used no new phenotypic data to find candidate immune exposures, relying instead on TCR beta sequences and their occurrence across donors. An earlier analysis of 450 to 750 of the donors used high-throughput TCR beta sequencing to judge whether each TCR beta V gene segment behaved as functional or pseudogenic. Donor age, sex, ethnicity and CMV serostatus were compiled alongside the repertoire data. Genome-wide SNP genotypes for about 65% of the 666 donors were used in a later genetic analysis, which treated that subset as a discovery cohort. Every repertoire in the discovery cohort had been generated on one and the same sequencing platform. Class I and class II HLA loci were covered by the typing at four-digit resolution. The number of donors typed differed by locus, with roughly 620-630 for A, B, C, DRB1 and DQB1, roughly 520 for DQA1, 600 to 610 for DPA1, and around 450 for DPB1. A handful of DR-DQ haplotypes were handled as single units for association and clustering because linkage in the cohort was strong. Among a few hundred genotyped donors of the cohort, an average of about 240,000 unique TCR beta nucleotide sequences were sequenced per donor, roughly 20% of them non-productive. Paper-wide results and their limitations: In this cohort, only TCR beta chains were sequenced, and detectable features were limited by the absence of alpha or paired-chain data. Specific HLA alleles were associated with 15,000 to 20,000 TCR beta sequences at a false discovery rate of 0.05 in a later analysis. A later analysis found that HLA-associated TCR beta chains were more clonally expanded and had lower generation probabilities than equally common non-associated chains. In the study, some 180 TCR beta chains were listed as associated with cytomegalovirus. Linkage disequilibrium might explain the correlated functional status among segregating V segments, but an unknown experimental factor could not be ruled out. According to the authors, the approach could potentially be generalized to other disease states and immunological phenotypes. Most CMV-associated TCR beta chains appeared to be HLA-restricted in a later analysis, and the HLA associations seemed to be driven largely by CMV exposure. A cluster of highly shared sequence variants was judged likely to be a technical artifact of the sequencing pipeline. The only immune exposure information available for the cohort was CMV serostatus. Sequencing depth was assumed to be roughly uniform across donors in the presence/absence analyses, though that assumption may not hold. Assigning TCR associations to individual alleles was difficult when HLA alleles, especially DR and DQ, strongly co-occurred. V-gene and J-gene trimming of TCR beta chains was associated with a missense DCLRE1C variant in a later genetic analysis, and the association was replicated in an independent cohort. Because some donors lacked HLA typing at each locus, the association tests relied only on the typed subset. A few of the identified cytomegalovirus-associated TCR beta chains were confirmed in vitro to be specific for cytomegalovirus antigens. A further reported finding was that TCR beta sequences accurately predicted the HLA-A and HLA-B alleles for most subjects in the first cohort. A later analysis reported that several top co-occurrence clusters appeared linked to parvovirus B19, influenza, CMV and Epstein-Barr virus. Most TCR sequences were seen in very few donors, while some public TCRs were found in many individuals. The classifier was reported to diagnose cytomegalovirus status with high specificity and sensitivity in both the original and validation cohorts. Some IMGT-functional V segments, including TRBV6-2 and TRBV6-3, could not be distinguished by the 87-base-pair reads and were therefore excluded. The earlier analysis of approximately 540 of the donors excluded 15 to 20 rarely observed V segments, including chromosome 9 orphons, because counts were too low. In a later genetic analysis, fewer N-insertions in productive TCRs were reported among donors in an Asian-associated ancestry cluster than the 666-donor mean. A later analysis found that TCR association rates varied across HLA loci, with DRB1 alleles showing the most associated TCRs and HLA-C alleles the fewest. An earlier analysis of around 500 of the donors showed that most TCR beta V segments appeared in productive rearrangements either about 87% or about 30% of the time, which broadly matched IMGT annotations.

Per the germline V gene, KGHSH is the CDR1 and LQKENI is the CDR2. Trimming at the junction amounts to 5 bases on V and 5 bases on J, and the germline ends lie 13 bases apart. The CDR3 starts with the cysteine, ends with the phenylalanine, and has 14 residues. CDR3 DNA only is kept here, 42 bases in frame from base 1. In regard to this clone: Its antigen is currently not known. One base away there is no much larger clone; base qualities are not given.

The cohort comprised around 700 healthy bone marrow donors. At the time of sampling, every cohort member was nominally healthy, though immune exposures that went unrecorded were likely present. The donor tested CMV seropositive and was one of the 289 seropositive cohort members. A peripheral blood sample was collected from each donor, and TCR beta sequencing was performed on peripheral blood mononuclear cells. Genomic DNA was extracted from the blood cell samples with the Qiagen DNeasy Blood Extraction Kit. The library was built by means of the immunoSEQ multiplex PCR assay. The multiplex PCR relied on a mix of 60 forward primers for TCR Vbeta segments and 13 reverse primers for TCR Jbeta segments. The CDR3 region of rearranged TCR beta genes was amplified from genomic DNA with a multiplex PCR assay. On the Illumina HiSeq System, the amplified TCR beta libraries were sequenced as 87-base-pair reads. In the paper's pipeline: In a later analysis, some 80 million unique TCR beta chains were counted across the roughly 670 repertoires, and roughly 11 million of these chains were shared by at least two donors. Raw reads were error-corrected and collapsed into unique sequences with a nearest-neighbor algorithm that merged closely related sequences to remove PCR and sequencing errors. V, D and J gene segments were assigned by aligning CDR3 sequences to IMGT reference sequences. For a sequence to be retained, a match of at least six nucleotides was required to both a V gene segment and a J gene segment. A rearrangement counted as productive if the CDR3 had no stop codons and remained in frame with V and J, and every other rearrangement counted as non-productive. CDR3 was defined according to IMGT convention as the region running from the second conserved V-encoded cysteine to the conserved J-encoded phenylalanine. The earlier analysis of around 640 of the donors excluded sequences that lacked an unambiguous match to a single V gene segment. In an earlier analysis of around 600 of the donors, V segments were called functional above 56.7% productive rearrangements and were called segregating when the between-donor standard deviation exceeded 5%. To diagnose cytomegalovirus status from the catalog of TCR beta chain sequences, a statistical classification framework was built. In a later analysis, V and J genes were assigned by comparing TCR nucleotide sequences against IMGT/GENE-DB human TR gene sequences. In a later analysis, CDR3 sequences and most-parsimonious VDJ recombination scenarios were assigned using the TCRdist pipeline. A later analysis defined each TCR beta chain by its CDR3 amino acid sequence plus V-gene family, and excluded reads lacking a unique V-gene family. A later analysis removed several hundred highly shared, low-generation-probability nucleotide sequences to deal with suspected cross-contamination and a sequencing artifact. In a later analysis, a clonal expansion index for each public chain was calculated from normalized within-repertoire ranks of inferred template counts. In a later analysis, generation probabilities were computed with a VDJ recombination model fitted to out-of-frame rearrangements, and the resulting probabilities were checked against IGoR. In a later analysis, hypergeometric tests were used to score TCR-TCR, TCR-HLA and TCR-CMV co-occurrence, with a repertoire-size bias correction applied to TCR pairs. In a later analysis, false discovery rates were estimated by permuting HLA or CMV assignments 20 times. In a later analysis, co-occurring TCRs were grouped using DBSCAN, and TCRdist sequence similarity was added for clustering within HLA-allele-positive subsets. Co-occurrence clustering excluded repertoires with fewer than 30,000 or more than 120,000 public chains, plus five with anomalous nucleotide sharing. Imported from immuneACCESS, the table was reduced by TCRdb to in-frame sequences with V and J called. These copies leave out some clones; in studies compared against another copy, an unresolved V gene accounts for under half, and the cause of the remainder is not known. That table is the source of V, J and clone size, and D and trimming were worked out from the DNA. This sample holds approximately 190,000 clones; about 81% were observed only once. The ten largest make up under 7.5% of the sample.

The sequenced material came from PBMCs. This receptor chain uses TRBV18 and TRBJ1-5, with the D gene uncertain. The clonotype originates from a woman between 45 and 60 years old in good health and CMV-seropositive. The bases read TGTGCCAGCTCAGGGCGGGATTCGGATCAGCCCCAGCATTTT. Its protein product is CASSGRDSDQPQHF.